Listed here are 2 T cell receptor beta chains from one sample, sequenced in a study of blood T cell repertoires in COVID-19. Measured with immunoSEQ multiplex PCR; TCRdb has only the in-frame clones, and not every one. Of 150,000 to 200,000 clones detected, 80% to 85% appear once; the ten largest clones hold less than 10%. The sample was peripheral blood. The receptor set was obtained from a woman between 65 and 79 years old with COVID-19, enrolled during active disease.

The CDR3 loop is CASSPQRGNLGEQYF. The CDR3 DNA reads TGTGCCAGCAGTCCGCAGCGCGGTAATCTTGGCGAGCAGTACTTC. The chain is built from TRBV27 and TRBJ2-7; D is ambiguous. CDR1 MNHEY and CDR2 SMNVEV come from the germline V gene (reference sequence). V lost 5 bases and J 6 bases, leaving 20 bases between the germline ends. The CDR3 loop spans 15 amino acids.

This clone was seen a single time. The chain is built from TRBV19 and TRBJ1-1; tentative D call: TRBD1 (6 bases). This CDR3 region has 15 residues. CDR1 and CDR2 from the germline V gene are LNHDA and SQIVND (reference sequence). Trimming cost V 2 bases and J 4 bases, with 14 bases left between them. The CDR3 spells CASSIMGALGTEAFF. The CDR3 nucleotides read TGTGCCAGTAGTATAATGGGGGCGCTGGGCACTGAAGCTTTCTTT.